This TCR beta chain comes out of a study of blood T cells in healthy people across ages. This CDR3 is built from 14 residues. The people who gave samples were healthy Caucasians from Russia, aged about 6 to 95. Combining a sample-barcoded 5' primer with a J-beta primer mix, a second PCR ran for roughly 7 to 12 cycles. Unique molecular identifiers of 12 random nucleotides labeled each cDNA. From the 5' RACE reads, TCRdb called clonotypes with MiXCR, one entry per CDR3 protein. Altogether about 780,000 distinct CDR3 sequences are present, 46% being singletons, with the ten largest covering 15% to 20%. This receptor was obtained from an older man in good health. What was sequenced was blood. The V and J genes are TRBV21-1 and TRBJ2-1; the D segment call TRBD1 is taken from the table without a DNA check. TRBV21-1 is a listed pseudogene. The CDR3 coding sequence is TGTGCCAGCAGCATTAGGGGGCGGAGAGAGACCCAGTTCTTC. Translation: CASSIRGRRETQFF.